A single sample gave rise to the 30 T cell receptor beta chains below, sequenced in a study of OX40 agonist ivuxolimab in advanced cancers. Data came from immunoSEQ multiplex PCR; TCRdb stores just in-frame clones and leaves some out. This table has 55,000 to 95,000 clones, 88% appearing once. The starting material was CD4+ or CD8+ T cells sorted from blood, obtained in a trial of the OX40 agonist ivuxolimab. These receptors were taken from an adult with an advanced solid tumor such as melanoma, head and neck, liver or kidney cancer.

The chain joins TRBV2 to TRBJ1-5; 10 bases line up with TRBD1. The CDR3 covers 16 residues. V was pared by 7 bases and J by 8 bases, with 14 bases of the junction left unmatched. Germline V gives CDR1 SNHLY, CDR2 FYNNEI. The CDR3 DNA follows: TGTGCCAGCACCGTAGGGACAGGGGTTGATATTGAGCCCCAGCATTTT. Translation: CASTVGTGVDIEPQHF.

A note on this clone: Other DNA sequences within the sample encode an identical CDR3. The chain combines TRBV30 with TRBJ2-5, with D maybe TRBD2 (6 bases). V gave up 0 bases and J gave up 5 bases, with 10 bases separating them. CDR1 and CDR2 from the germline V gene are GTSNPN and SVGIG (reference sequence). CDR3 length equals 13 residues. The CDR3 reads CAWSVGGRETQYF. CDR3 bases: TGTGCCTGGAGTGTGGGGGGAAGGGAGACCCAGTACTTC.

This chain connects TRBV28 to TRBJ1-5; 7 bases are a match to TRBD1. Losses at the gene ends were 6 bases for V and 9 bases for J; bases not matched to a gene: 8. CDR1 and CDR2 from the germline V gene are MDHEN and SYDVKM. The CDR3 has 13 amino acids. CDR3 nucleotide sequence: TGTGCCAGCAGAAGACCGACAGGGCGGCCCCAGCATTTT. Translation gives CASRRPTGRPQHF.

The chain couples TRBV7-3 to TRBJ2-2; the D is unclear. The CDR3 length is 14 residues. Between the trimmed V and J ends, which lost 2 bases and 3 bases, there was a span of 7 bases. Germline CDR1 SGHTA, CDR2 FQGTGA. CDR3 loop: CASSLASDTGELFF. For the CDR3, the DNA is TGTGCCAGCAGCTTAGCGTCAGACACCGGGGAGCTGTTTTTT.

The rearrangement joins TRBV2 to TRBJ1-2; D gene uncertain. Trimming took 6 bases from V and 2 from J, leaving 10 bases between them. The CDR3 totals 13 residues. Germline V gene data show CDR1 as SNHLY and CDR2 as FYNNEI. CDR3 loop: CASRGRQNYGYTF. For the CDR3, the DNA is TGTGCCAGCAGGGGGAGGCAGAACTATGGCTACACCTTC.

This chain links TRBV18 with TRBJ2-5, with D possibly being TRBD2 (6 bases). V was cut by 3 bases and J by 5 bases, with 13 bases left in between. This CDR3 is 14 amino acids long. Germline V CDR1 and CDR2: KGHSH, LQKENI. CDR3 sequence: CASSPPSGLETQYF. CDR3 nucleotides: TGTGCCAGCTCACCCCCGAGCGGGCTGGAGACCCAGTACTTC. Together with reference TRBV18 and TRBJ2-5, the CDR3 gives the full variable domain: NAGVMQNPRHLVRRRGQEARLRCSPMKGHSHVYWYRQLPEEGLKFMVYLQKENIIDESGMPKERFSAEFPKEGPSILRIQQVVRGDSAAYFCASSPPSGLETQYFGPGTRLLVL.

The chain has TRBV2 and TRBJ2-2, with 9 bases that match TRBD2. Unmatched junction bases numbered 8, after V lost 6 bases and J lost 6 bases. The CDR3 is made up of 15 amino acids. The germline CDR1 and CDR2 sequences are SNHLY and FYNNEI. For the CDR3, the DNA is TGTGCCAGCAGCAGGCTGCGGGAGGGAGCCGGGGAGCTGTTTTTT. It specifies CASSRLREGAGELFF.

This clone was counted once. V usage is TRBV28 and J usage is TRBJ2-1; D gene uncertain. The CDR3 has 12 amino acids. CDR1 and CDR2 (germline): MDHEN, SYDVKM. V was shortened by 1 base and J by 8 bases, with 6 bases between the two germline ends. CDR3 DNA: TGTGCCAGCAGTTTATTAGGCGATGAGCAGTTCTTC. Encoded protein: CASSLLGDEQFF.

This clone has only a few counts. The chain recombines TRBV18 with TRBJ1-2; 7 positions agree with TRBD1. The CDR3 sequence is 14 residues long. The germline CDR1 and CDR2 sequences are KGHSH and LQKENI. V trimming: 3 bases; J trimming: 3 bases; junction bases outside the gene matches: 4. CDR3 protein: CASSPGQSDYGYTF. CDR3 bases: TGTGCCAGCTCACCGGGACAGTCGGACTATGGCTACACCTTC.

This clone was found a few times. The chain recombines TRBV30 with TRBJ2-3, with no clear D. There are 12 residues in the CDR3. Trimming pared 0 bases from V and 5 bases from J, leaving 6 bases between. The germline gives CDR1 GTSNPN, CDR2 SVGIG (reference sequence). This CDR3 is CAWSVSLDTQYF. The CDR3 coding sequence is TGTGCCTGGAGTGTGTCGCTAGATACGCAGTATTTT. The whole variable domain, remainder taken from reference TRBV30 and TRBJ2-3, is SQTIHQWPATLVQPVGSPLSLECTVEGTSNPNLYWYRQAAGRGLQLLFYSVGIGQISSEVPQNLSASRPQDRQFILSSKKLLLSDSGFYLCAWSVSLDTQYFGPGTRLTVL.

V gene TRBV6-6 combines with J gene TRBJ2-1; no clear D gene. CDR1 and CDR2 (germline): MNHNY, SVGAGI (reference sequence). The length of the CDR3 is 13 residues. Trimming took off 3 bases at V and 4 bases at J, with 7 bases between the two ends. CDR3 DNA: TGTGCCAGCAGTTATGACAATTACAATGAGCAGTTCTTC. It encodes CASSYDNYNEQFF.

This chain joins TRBV6-1 and TRBJ2-5; 11 nucleotides agree with TRBD2. The CDR3 has 18 residues. Trimming took 0 bases from V and 4 from J; bases not matched to a gene: 10. Germline CDR1 and CDR2: MNHNS and SASEGT. The CDR3 coding sequence is TGTGCCAGCAGTGAAGCCCTGAGTAGCGGGGGGGCGAGAGAGACCCAGTACTTC. It yields the protein CASSEALSSGGARETQYF.

The rearrangement joins TRBV20-1 to TRBJ2-1; D not resolved. Germline lookup yields CDR1 DFQATT and CDR2 SNEGSKA (reference sequence). CDR3 size: 10 residues. Trimming cost V 3 bases and J 8 bases, with 5 bases left between them. The CDR3 nucleotides are TGCAGTGCTAGTGTGGATGAGCAGTTCTTC. Translating it yields CSASVDEQFF.

This clone was observed a single time. The rearrangement uses TRBV7-8 and TRBJ1-4; D is undetermined. Between the trimmed V and J ends, which lost 2 bases and 4 bases, there was a span of 14 bases. Looked up from germline, CDR1 is SGHVS and CDR2 is FQNEAQ. The CDR3 sequence is 16 residues long. CDR3 sequence reads: CASSLLTDTLNEKLFF. The CDR3 bases are TGTGCCAGCAGCTTACTAACAGATACACTTAATGAAAAACTGTTTTTT.

The chain links TRBV2 to TRBJ2-7; 7 nucleotides match TRBD2. The CDR3 consists of 16 residues. The V and J ends lost 6 bases and 0 bases, in that order; junction bases with no gene match: 11. The germline gives CDR1 SNHLY, CDR2 FYNNEI. In DNA form, the CDR3 reads TGTGCCAGCAGCGCCACTAGCGTACACATCTCCTACGAGCAGTACTTC. This sequence encodes CASSATSVHISYEQYF. Together with reference TRBV2 and TRBJ2-7, the CDR3 gives the full variable domain: EPEVTQTPSHQVTQMGQEVILRCVPISNHLYFYWYRQILGQKVEFLVSFYNNEISEKSEIFDDQFSVERPDGSNFTLKIRSTKLEDSAMYFCASSATSVHISYEQYFGPGTRLTVT.

Here the CDR3 reads CASSGQGSTDTQYF. The CDR3 coding sequence is TGTGCCAGCAGTGGGCAGGGTAGCACAGATACGCAGTATTTT. The V and J genes are TRBV2 and TRBJ2-3, with TRBD1 as a possible D gene (5 bases). The length of the CDR3 is 14 residues. Germline V lookup: CDR1 SNHLY, CDR2 FYNNEI. The germline V and J ends were trimmed by 4 bases and 0 bases, with 8 bases remaining between them.

The chain links TRBV9 to TRBJ1-6; possible D gene TRBD1, 5 bases. This CDR3 contains 18 residues. V lost 4 bases and J lost 0, with 17 bases in between. CDR1 and CDR2 from the germline V gene are SGDLS and YYNGEE. Here the CDR3 DNA reads TGTGCCAGCAGCCACCGGGACCGACTTAGCTCCTATAATTCACCCCTCCACTTT. Its translation: CASSHRDRLSSYNSPLHF.

The rearrangement links TRBV5-1 to TRBJ1-1; the match to TRBD1 covers 7 bases. The CDR3 sequence is 14 residues long. Per the germline V gene, CDR1 is SGHRS and CDR2 is YFSETQ. Trimming removed 0 bases from V and 3 bases from J; junction bases left unmatched: 2. The CDR3 DNA reads TGCGCCAGCAGCTTGGAGGACAGGTACACTGAAGCTTTCTTT. Translating it yields CASSLEDRYTEAFF.

The V call is TRBV29-1, the J call TRBJ1-2, with TRBD1 as a possible D gene (5 bases). This CDR3 spans 12 amino acids. The V gene's germline CDR1 is SQVTM and CDR2 ANQGSEA. V was cut by 7 bases and J by 0 bases, with 9 bases left in between. CDR3 coding DNA: TGCAGCGCCGGGGGAACTAACTATGGCTACACCTTC. Translated: CSAGGTNYGYTF.

This rearrangement joins TRBV7-8 to TRBJ1-3; tentatively, D is TRBD1 (6 bases). The V end lost 5 bases, the J end lost 4 bases, and 12 bases lay between the germline ends. The CDR3 covers 14 residues. CDR1 is SGHVS, CDR2 FQNEAQ, per germline. The CDR3 spells CASSITGSGNTIYF. CDR3 DNA: TGTGCCAGCAGCATCACAGGGTCCGGAAACACCATATATTTT.

The chain couples TRBV6-1 to TRBJ1-1; tentatively, D is TRBD1 (6 bases). The V gene's germline CDR1 is MNHNS and CDR2 SASEGT. The V end lost 5 bases, the J end lost 4 bases, and 14 bases lay between the germline ends. The CDR3 is 14 amino acids. This chain's CDR3 is CASSPRGAPTEAFF. The DNA for the CDR3 is TGTGCCAGCAGTCCCCGGGGGGCCCCCACTGAAGCTTTCTTT.

The CDR3 bases are TGTGCCAGTAGCAGGGGAGGGAGTTCACCCCTCCACTTT. Amino acids: CASSRGGSSPLHF. The V call is TRBV19, the J call TRBJ1-6, with a weak D call TRBD1 (6 bases). V shed 6 bases and J shed 9 bases, with 12 bases lying between them. Germline CDR1 reads LNHDA; CDR2 reads SQIVND (reference sequence). This CDR3 contains 13 residues.

The CDR3 here is CASSLESANYGYTF. The CDR3 DNA reads as TGCGCCAGCAGCTTGGAGTCAGCTAACTATGGCTACACCTTC. The chain has TRBV5-1 and TRBJ1-2; no firm D call. Trimming took off 0 bases at V and 0 bases at J, with 6 bases between the two ends. From germline, CDR1 is SGHRS and CDR2 YFSETQ. The length of the CDR3 is 14 residues.

The J gene is TRBJ1-5, the V gene TRBV6-1; D is unresolved. Germline CDR1 is MNHNS and CDR2 is SASEGT. CDR3 size: 13 residues. V lost 5 bases and J 4 bases, leaving 9 bases between the germline ends. The DNA of the CDR3 is TGTGCCAGCAGTACACTAGGGAATCAGCCCCAGCATTTT. Translated: CASSTLGNQPQHF.

The chain links TRBV7-2 to TRBJ1-2, with TRBD1 matching 9 bases. The CDR3 has 15 amino acids. In germline, CDR1 is SGHTA, CDR2 FQGNSA. J lost 2 bases, V lost 1 base, and 2 bases had no gene match. CDR3 DNA: TGTGCCAGCAGCTTAGTCGGGACAGGGAACTATGGCTACACCTTC. This sequence encodes CASSLVGTGNYGYTF.

This clone was detected only once. The V call is TRBV6-5, the J call TRBJ1-2; D possibly corresponds to TRBD1 (5 bases). The CDR3 has 13 amino acids. With 10 bases removed from V and 4 bases from J, the gap between germline ends came to 16 bases. Germline V gene lookup returns CDR1 MNHEY and CDR2 SVGAGI. CDR3 DNA: TGTGCCACCCGGGCCGGGGCAGGCTATGGCTACACCTTC. This gives the protein CATRAGAGYGYTF.

The chain joins TRBV7-3 to TRBJ1-2; D call uncertain. The CDR3 sequence is 13 residues long. V lost 4 bases and J 6 bases, leaving 12 bases between the germline ends. From germline, CDR1 is SGHTA and CDR2 FQGTGA. The CDR3 DNA follows: TGTGCCAGCAGCTCTACGACTGGGGATGGCTACACCTTC. This translates into CASSSTTGDGYTF. Full variable domain (remainder filled in from reference TRBV7-3 and TRBJ1-2): GAGVSQTPSNKVTEKGKYVELRCDPISGHTALYWYRQSLGQGPEFLIYFQGTGAADDSGLPNDRFFAVRPEGSVSTLKIQRTERGDSAVYLCASSSTTGDGYTFGSGTRLTVV.

The gene calls are TRBV15 and TRBJ1-2, with 7 bases matching TRBD1. Per germline, CDR1 LNHNV and CDR2 YYDKDF (reference sequence). The CDR3 sequence is 16 residues long. V trimming: 1 base; J trimming: 2 bases; junction bases outside the gene matches: 7. DNA of the CDR3: TGTGCCACCAGCAGAGCGACAGGGATCTCCAACTATGGCTACACCTTC. Encoded protein: CATSRATGISNYGYTF.

The chain uses TRBV2 and TRBJ1-3; perhaps TRBD1 as D (5 bases). V was clipped by 7 bases and J by 2 bases, with 12 bases between them. The CDR3 covers 14 residues. CDR1 SNHLY and CDR2 FYNNEI come from the germline V gene. CDR3 region: CASNGRGAGNTIYF. The CDR3 DNA follows: TGTGCCAGCAACGGCCGGGGCGCTGGAAACACCATATATTTT.

This chain joins TRBV5-4 and TRBJ2-7, with TRBD2 matching 12 bases. The CDR3 is 18 amino acids. The trim removed 4 bases at V and 2 bases at J, leaving 13 bases unmatched. In germline, CDR1 is SGHNT, CDR2 YYREEE (reference sequence). The DNA of the CDR3 is TGTGCCAGCAGCGCGACTAGCGGGGGTCCCTCTCTAACCTACGAGCAGTACTTC. Its translation: CASSATSGGPSLTYEQYF.